What follows is one T cell receptor (beta chain) and its context. TCRdb's copy holds only in-frame clones and misses some; the assay was immunoSEQ multiplex PCR. Of about 190,000 clones listed, about 81% are singletons. Per the germline V gene, CDR1 is SGHDT and CDR2 is YYEEEE. The V end was cut by 0 bases, the J end by 4 bases, with 16 bases between. CDR3 length equals 16 residues. This entry is derived from a study of blood T cell repertoires in COVID-19. This receptor was obtained from a man aged 30-40 years with active or convalescent COVID-19. The sequencing sample was made of peripheral blood. V gene TRBV5-6 combines with J gene TRBJ2-5, with TRBD2 as a possible D gene (6 bases). CDR3 in DNA: TGTGCCAGCAGCTTGGGCGGCGGGGTAGCACGAGAGACCCAGTACTTC. Its protein is CASSLGGGVARETQYF.